This T cell receptor (beta chain) emerged from a study of graft-versus-host responses after intestinal transplantation. Clones were read by immunoSEQ multiplex PCR, and TCRdb kept only the in-frame ones, dropping some. The data show around 18,000 clones, with around 90% seen just once and approximately 1.9% held by the top ten. The CDR3 extends over 17 amino acids. Trimming removed 0 bases at V and 3 bases at J, with 18 bases between. Germline V gene lookup returns CDR1 SGHNT and CDR2 YENEEA. The source was PBMCs, collected approximately 370 days after transplant. This chain links TRBV11-3 with TRBJ2-7, with D possibly TRBD2 on 7 matching bases. The source is a human patient who received an intestinal transplant, so some T cells may come from the graft donor. As DNA, the CDR3 is TGTGCCAGCAGCTTAGATCTTGGGGGGGCCCCAAACTACGAGCAGTACTTC. This codes for CASSLDLGGAPNYEQYF.